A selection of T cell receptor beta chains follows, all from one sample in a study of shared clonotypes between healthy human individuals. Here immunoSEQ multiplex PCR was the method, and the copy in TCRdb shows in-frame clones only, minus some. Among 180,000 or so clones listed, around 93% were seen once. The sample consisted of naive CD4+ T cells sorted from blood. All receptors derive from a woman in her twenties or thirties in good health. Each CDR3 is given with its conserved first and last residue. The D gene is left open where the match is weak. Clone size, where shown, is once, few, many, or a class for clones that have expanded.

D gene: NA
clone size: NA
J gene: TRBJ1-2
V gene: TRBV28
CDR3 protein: CASSAGTDYGYTF
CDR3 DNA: TGTGCCAGCAGTGCCGGGACTGATTATGGCTACACCTTC

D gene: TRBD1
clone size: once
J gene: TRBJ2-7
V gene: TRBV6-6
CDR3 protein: CASSYSGTGGYEQYF
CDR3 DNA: TGTGCCAGCAGTTACTCGGGGACAGGGGGTTACGAGCAGTACTTC

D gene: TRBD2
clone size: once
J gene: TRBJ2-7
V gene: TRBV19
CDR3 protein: CASSNSGSSYEQYF
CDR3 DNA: TGTGCCAGTAGTAACAGCGGGAGCTCCTACGAGCAGTACTTC

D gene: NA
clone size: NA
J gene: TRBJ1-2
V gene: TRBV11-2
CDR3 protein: CASSLVGRQVPHTF
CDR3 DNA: TGTGCCAGCAGCTTAGTGGGGAGACAGGTCCCGCACACCTTC

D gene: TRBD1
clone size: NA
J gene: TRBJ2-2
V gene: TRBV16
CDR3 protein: CASSQSGTANTGELFF
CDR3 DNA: TGTGCCAGCAGCCAATCAGGGACAGCGAACACCGGGGAGCTGTTTTTT

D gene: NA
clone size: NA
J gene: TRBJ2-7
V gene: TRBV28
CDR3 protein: CATNVQGGPYEQYF
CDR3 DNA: TGTGCCACTAATGTTCAAGGGGGGCCCTACGAGCAGTACTTC

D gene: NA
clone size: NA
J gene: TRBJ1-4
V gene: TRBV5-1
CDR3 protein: CASSYGDATNEKLFF
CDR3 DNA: TGCGCCAGCAGCTACGGAGATGCAACTAATGAAAAACTGTTTTTT

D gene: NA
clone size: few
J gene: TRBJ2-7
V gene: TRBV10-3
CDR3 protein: CAISARGEQYF
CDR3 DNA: TGTGCCATCAGTGCGCGAGGCGAGCAGTACTTC

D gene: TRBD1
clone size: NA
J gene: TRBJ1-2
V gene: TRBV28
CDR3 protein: CASSTGGAIVFTGYTF
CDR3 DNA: TGTGCCAGCAGTACAGGGGGCGCGATAGTATTTACTGGCTACACCTTC

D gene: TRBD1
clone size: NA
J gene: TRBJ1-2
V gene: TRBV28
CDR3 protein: CASSSNAGTGVSGYTF
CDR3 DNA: TGTGCCAGCAGTTCTAATGCCGGGACAGGGGTAAGTGGCTACACCTTC

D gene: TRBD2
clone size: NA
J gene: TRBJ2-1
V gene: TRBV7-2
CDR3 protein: CASSLGVAGGLLDEQFF
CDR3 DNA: TGTGCCAGCAGCTTAGGAGTAGCGGGAGGTCTTTTGGATGAGCAGTTCTTC

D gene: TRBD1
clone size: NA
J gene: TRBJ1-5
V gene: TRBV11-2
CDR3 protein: CASSLEGQGDSQPQHF
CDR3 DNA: TGTGCCAGCAGCTTGGAGGGACAGGGGGACAGTCAGCCCCAGCATTTT

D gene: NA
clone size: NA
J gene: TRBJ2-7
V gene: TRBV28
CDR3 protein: CATTWAYEQYF
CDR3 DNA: TGTGCCACCACCTGGGCATACGAGCAGTACTTC

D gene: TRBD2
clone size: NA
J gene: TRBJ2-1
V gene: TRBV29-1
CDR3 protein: CSVEPRTSGDEQFF
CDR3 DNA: TGCAGCGTTGAACCCCGGACTAGCGGGGACGAGCAGTTCTTC

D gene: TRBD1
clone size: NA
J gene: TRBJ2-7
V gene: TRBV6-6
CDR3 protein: CASSSRDRGGYEQYF
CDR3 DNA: TGTGCCAGCAGTTCGAGAGACAGGGGTGGCTACGAGCAGTACTTC

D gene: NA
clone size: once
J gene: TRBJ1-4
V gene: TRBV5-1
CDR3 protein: CASSLRDTDEKLFF
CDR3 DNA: TGCGCCAGCAGCTTGAGGGACACCGATGAAAAACTGTTTTTT

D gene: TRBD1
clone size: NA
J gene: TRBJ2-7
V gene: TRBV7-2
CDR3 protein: CASSWRTGATYEQYF
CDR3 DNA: TGTGCCAGCAGCTGGCGGACAGGGGCTACCTACGAGCAGTACTTC

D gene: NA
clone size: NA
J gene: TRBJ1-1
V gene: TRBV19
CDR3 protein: CASSRGPGDTEAFF
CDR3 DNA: TGTGCCAGTAGTCGGGGTCCCGGGGACACTGAAGCTTTCTTT

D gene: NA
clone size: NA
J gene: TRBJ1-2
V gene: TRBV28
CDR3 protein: CASSDTEWFNPRTGRFYTF
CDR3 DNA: TGTGCCAGCAGCGACACGGAATGGTTCAATCCGCGCACAGGGAGATTCTACACCTTC

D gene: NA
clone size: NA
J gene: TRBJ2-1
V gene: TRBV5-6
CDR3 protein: CASSLYGNEQFF
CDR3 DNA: TGTGCCAGCAGCTTGTACGGAAATGAGCAGTTCTTC

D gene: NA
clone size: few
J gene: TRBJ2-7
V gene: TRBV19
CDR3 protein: CASSRVGSYEQYF
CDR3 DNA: TGTGCCAGTAGTAGAGTCGGCAGCTACGAGCAGTACTTC

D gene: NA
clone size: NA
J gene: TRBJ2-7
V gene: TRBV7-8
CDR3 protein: CASSLSPGRMTSYEQYF
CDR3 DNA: TGTGCCAGCAGCTTATCCCCCGGACGGATGACCTCCTACGAGCAGTACTTC

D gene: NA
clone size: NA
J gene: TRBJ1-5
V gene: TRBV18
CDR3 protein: CASSPEDSYQPQHF
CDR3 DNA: TGTGCCAGCTCACCAGAGGACAGTTATCAGCCCCAGCATTTT

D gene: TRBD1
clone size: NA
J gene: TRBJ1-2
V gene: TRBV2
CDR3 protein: CASSDLGTEYGYTF
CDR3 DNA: TGTGCCAGCAGTGATCTAGGGACAGAGTATGGCTACACCTTC

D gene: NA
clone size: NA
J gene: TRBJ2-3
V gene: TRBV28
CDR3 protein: CASSSVRGQTSTDTQYF
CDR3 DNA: TGTGCCAGCAGTTCCGTCCGTGGACAGACTAGCACAGATACGCAGTATTTT

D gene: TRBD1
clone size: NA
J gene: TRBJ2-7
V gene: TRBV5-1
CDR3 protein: CASSIGQGKIPYEQYF
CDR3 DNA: TGCGCCAGCAGCATCGGACAGGGAAAGATCCCCTACGAGCAGTACTTC

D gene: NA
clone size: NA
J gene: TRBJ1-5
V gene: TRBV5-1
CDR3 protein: CASSQGWQQPQHF
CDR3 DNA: TGCGCCAGCAGTCAGGGATGGCAACAGCCCCAGCATTTT

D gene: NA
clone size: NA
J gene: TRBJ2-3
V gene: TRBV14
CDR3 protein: CASSQEGNWNTQYF
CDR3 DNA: TGTGCCAGCAGCCAAGAGGGTAATTGGAATACGCAGTATTTT

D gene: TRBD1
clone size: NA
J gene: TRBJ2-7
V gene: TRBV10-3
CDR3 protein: CAISGGRTGNAYEQYF
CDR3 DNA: TGTGCCATCAGCGGCGGTAGGACAGGGAACGCCTACGAGCAGTACTTC

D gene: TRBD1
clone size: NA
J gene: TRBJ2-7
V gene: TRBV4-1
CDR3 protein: CASSQETGKIGYEQYF
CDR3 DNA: TGCGCCAGCAGCCAGGAGACAGGGAAGATTGGCTACGAGCAGTACTTC

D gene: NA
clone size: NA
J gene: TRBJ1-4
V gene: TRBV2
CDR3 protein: CASSTSDKGYSDSGLFF
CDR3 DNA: TGTGCCAGCAGTACCTCGGACAAGGGCTATTCCGATTCGGGACTGTTTTTT

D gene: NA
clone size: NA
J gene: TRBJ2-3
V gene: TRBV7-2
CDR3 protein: CASSLRPPSAGTDTQYF
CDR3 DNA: TGTGCCAGCAGCCTAAGGCCTCCTAGCGCGGGGACAGATACGCAGTATTTT

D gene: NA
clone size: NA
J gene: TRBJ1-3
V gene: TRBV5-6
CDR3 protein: CASSSGLSSGNTIYF
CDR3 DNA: TGTGCCAGCAGCTCCGGGTTGAGCTCTGGAAACACCATATATTTT

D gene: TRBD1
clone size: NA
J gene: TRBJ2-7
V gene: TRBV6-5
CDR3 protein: CASRGTDRATYEQYF
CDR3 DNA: TGTGCCAGCAGGGGGACGGACAGGGCGACCTACGAGCAGTACTTC

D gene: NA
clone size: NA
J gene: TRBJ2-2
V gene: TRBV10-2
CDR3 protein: CASNPSVNTGELFF
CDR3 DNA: TGCGCCAGCAATCCTAGCGTTAACACCGGGGAGCTGTTTTTT

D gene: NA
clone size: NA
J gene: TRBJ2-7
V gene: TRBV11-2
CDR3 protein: CASSLAGLISYEQYF
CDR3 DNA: TGTGCCAGCAGCTTAGCCGGACTGATATCCTACGAGCAGTACTTC

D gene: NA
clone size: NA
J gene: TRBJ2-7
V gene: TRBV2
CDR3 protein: CASSAQRMGYEQYF
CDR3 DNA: TGTGCCAGCTCAGCCCAGCGGATGGGATACGAGCAGTACTTC

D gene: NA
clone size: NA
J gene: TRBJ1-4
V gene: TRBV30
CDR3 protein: CAWSVPGVDEKLFF
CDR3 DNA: TGTGCCTGGAGTGTACCCGGGGTTGACGAAAAACTGTTTTTT

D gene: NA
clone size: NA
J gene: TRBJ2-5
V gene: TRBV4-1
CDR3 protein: CASSQGPRVKESLREQYF
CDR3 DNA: TGCGCCAGCAGCCAAGGACCTAGGGTCAAGGAATCCCTACGTGAGCAGTACTTC

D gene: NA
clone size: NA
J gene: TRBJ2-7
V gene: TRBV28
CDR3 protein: CASSGPLTTYEQYF
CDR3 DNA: TGTGCCAGCAGTGGACCACTAACTACCTACGAGCAGTACTTC

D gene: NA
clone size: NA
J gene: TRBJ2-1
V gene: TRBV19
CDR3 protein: CASSFEAAPDYNEQFF
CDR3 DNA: TGTGCCAGTAGTTTCGAGGCGGCCCCCGACTACAATGAGCAGTTCTTC

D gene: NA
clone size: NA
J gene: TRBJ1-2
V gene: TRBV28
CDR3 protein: CASSRQPQVVTF
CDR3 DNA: TGTGCCAGCTCCAGACAGCCCCAGGTAGTAACCTTC

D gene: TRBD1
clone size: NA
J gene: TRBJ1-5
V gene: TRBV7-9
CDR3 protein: CASSLGDREGQPQHF
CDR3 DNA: TGTGCCAGCAGCTTAGGGGACAGGGAAGGGCAGCCCCAGCATTTT

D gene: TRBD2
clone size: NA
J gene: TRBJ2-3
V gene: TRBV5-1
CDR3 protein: CASSPGLAEDTQYF
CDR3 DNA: TGCGCCAGCAGCCCGGGACTAGCGGAGGATACGCAGTATTTT

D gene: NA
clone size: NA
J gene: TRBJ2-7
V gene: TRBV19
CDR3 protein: CASSIESRAATYEQYF
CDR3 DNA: TGTGCCAGTAGTATAGAATCGAGGGCAGCTACCTACGAGCAGTACTTC

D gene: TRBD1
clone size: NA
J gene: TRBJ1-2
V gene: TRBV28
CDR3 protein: CASVSPVVTGGVGYTF
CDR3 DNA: TGTGCCAGCGTATCCCCAGTTGTGACAGGGGGGGTTGGCTACACCTTC

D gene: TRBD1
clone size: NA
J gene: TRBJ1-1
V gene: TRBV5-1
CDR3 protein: CASSLARDSKWNTEAFF
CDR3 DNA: TGCGCCAGCAGCTTGGCTAGGGACAGCAAATGGAACACTGAAGCTTTCTTT

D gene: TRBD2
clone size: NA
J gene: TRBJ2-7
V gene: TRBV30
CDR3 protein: CACEIAGGHYEQYF
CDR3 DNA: TGTGCCTGCGAGATAGCGGGAGGCCACTACGAGCAGTACTTC

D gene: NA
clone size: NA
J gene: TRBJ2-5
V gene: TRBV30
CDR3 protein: CAWTSWGETQYF
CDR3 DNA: TGTGCCTGGACCAGTTGGGGAGAGACCCAGTACTTC

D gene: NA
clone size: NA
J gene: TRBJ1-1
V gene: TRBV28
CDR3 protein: CASSPGQNTEAFF
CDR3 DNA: TGTGCCAGCAGCCCCGGACAGAACACTGAAGCTTTCTTT

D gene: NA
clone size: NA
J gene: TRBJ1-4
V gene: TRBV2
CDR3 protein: CASSLQGGEEKLFF
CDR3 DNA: TGTGCCAGCAGTCTACAGGGTGGTGAAGAAAAACTGTTTTTT

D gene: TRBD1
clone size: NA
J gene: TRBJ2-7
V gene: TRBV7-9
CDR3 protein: CASSLAMRQGVYEQYF
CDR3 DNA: TGTGCCAGCAGCTTAGCGATGAGACAGGGGGTATACGAGCAGTACTTC

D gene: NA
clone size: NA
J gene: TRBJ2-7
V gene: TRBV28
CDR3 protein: CASSFGYEQYF
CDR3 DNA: TGTGCCAGCAGTTTTGGGTACGAGCAGTACTTC

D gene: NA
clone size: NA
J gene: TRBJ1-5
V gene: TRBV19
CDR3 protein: CASSVTGGSNQPQHF
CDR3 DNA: TGTGCCAGTAGTGTAACGGGGGGGAGCAATCAGCCCCAGCATTTT

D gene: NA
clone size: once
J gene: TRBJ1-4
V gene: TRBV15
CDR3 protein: CATSRERLPSGEKLFF
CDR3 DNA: TGTGCCACCAGCAGAGAACGACTGCCAAGCGGCGAAAAACTGTTTTTT

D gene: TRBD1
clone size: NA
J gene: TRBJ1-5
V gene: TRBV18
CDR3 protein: CASSRDRGVVQPQHF
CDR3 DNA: TGTGCCAGCTCACGAGACAGGGGAGTCGTTCAGCCCCAGCATTTT

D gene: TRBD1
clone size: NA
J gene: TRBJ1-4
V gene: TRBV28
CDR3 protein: CASSRAMETGHEKLFF
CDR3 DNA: TGTGCCAGCAGTCGCGCGATGGAGACAGGGCATGAAAAACTGTTTTTT

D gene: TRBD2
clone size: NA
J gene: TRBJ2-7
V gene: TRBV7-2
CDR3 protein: CASSLSGSSYEQYF
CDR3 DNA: TGTGCCAGCAGCCTTAGCGGGAGCTCCTACGAGCAGTACTTC

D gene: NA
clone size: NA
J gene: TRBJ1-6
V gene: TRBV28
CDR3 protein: CASRTYRKNNSPLHF
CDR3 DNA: TGTGCCAGCAGAACCTACAGGAAAAATAATTCACCCCTCCACTTT